This T cell receptor beta chain was captured in a study of blood T cell repertoires in COVID-19. Generated by immunoSEQ multiplex PCR, the TCRdb table keeps only in-frame clones and is missing some. This table has 160,000 or so clones, roughly 90% appearing once. Only a few counts were recorded for this clone. J was trimmed by 4 bases and V by 4 bases; bases with no gene match: 13. The CDR3 has 17 residues. CDR1 and CDR2 from the germline V gene are SEHNR and FQNEAQ (reference sequence). The V and J genes are TRBV7-9 and TRBJ1-3; 7 nucleotides agree with TRBD1. Input material: peripheral blood. The TCR was taken from a man in his 60s with active or convalescent COVID-19. The CDR3 DNA sequence: TGTGCCAGCAGCTCCACTCCCCGACAGGGTCCAGGAAACACCATATATTTT. It is translated as CASSSTPRQGPGNTIYF.